This T cell receptor (beta chain) was captured in a study of T cell repertoires in cytomegalovirus infection. Study summary: Both CMV infection and a matching HLA type were indicated by public TCR beta signatures.

TCRdb redid the calling of the reads with MiXCR, one entry per CDR3 protein. The data hold approximately 260,000 distinct CDR3 sequences, with about 17% observed a single time. This CDR3 comprises 14 residues. V shed 2 bases, J shed 3 bases, and the junction held 3 bases outside the gene matches. CDR1 and CDR2 (germline): MNHEY, SVGAGI. Findings of the study overall: HLA-C-restricted TCR beta clonotypes specific for CMV led the ex vivo response. Pooled public TCR beta family frequency picked out CMV carriers with the relevant HLA.

Worth noting for this clonotype: Antigen: not known.

The source material was CD8+ T cells from PBMCs. The chain is built from TRBV6-5 and TRBJ2-7, with 8 bases that match TRBD1. This sequence was found in a human donor in good health (CMV status not recorded). Some clones in this sample may be carry-over from other donors' samples. The CDR3 DNA follows: TGTGCCAGCAGTTACGCCGGACAGGGCTACGAGCAGTACTTC. This codes for CASSYAGQGYEQYF.